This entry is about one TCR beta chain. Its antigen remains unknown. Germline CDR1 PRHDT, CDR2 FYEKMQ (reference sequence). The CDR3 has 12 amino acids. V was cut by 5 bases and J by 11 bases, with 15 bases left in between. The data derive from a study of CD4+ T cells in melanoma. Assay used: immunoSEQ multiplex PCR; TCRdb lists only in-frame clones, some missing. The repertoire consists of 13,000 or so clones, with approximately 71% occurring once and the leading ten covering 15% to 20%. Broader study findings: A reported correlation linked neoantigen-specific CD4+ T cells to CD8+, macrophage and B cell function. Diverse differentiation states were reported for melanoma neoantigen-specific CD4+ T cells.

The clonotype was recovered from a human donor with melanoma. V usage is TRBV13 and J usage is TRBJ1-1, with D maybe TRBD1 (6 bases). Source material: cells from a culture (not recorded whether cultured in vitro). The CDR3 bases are TGTGCCAGCAGCACGGGTGAGGGGGGGGCTTTCTTT. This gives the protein CASSTGEGGAFF.